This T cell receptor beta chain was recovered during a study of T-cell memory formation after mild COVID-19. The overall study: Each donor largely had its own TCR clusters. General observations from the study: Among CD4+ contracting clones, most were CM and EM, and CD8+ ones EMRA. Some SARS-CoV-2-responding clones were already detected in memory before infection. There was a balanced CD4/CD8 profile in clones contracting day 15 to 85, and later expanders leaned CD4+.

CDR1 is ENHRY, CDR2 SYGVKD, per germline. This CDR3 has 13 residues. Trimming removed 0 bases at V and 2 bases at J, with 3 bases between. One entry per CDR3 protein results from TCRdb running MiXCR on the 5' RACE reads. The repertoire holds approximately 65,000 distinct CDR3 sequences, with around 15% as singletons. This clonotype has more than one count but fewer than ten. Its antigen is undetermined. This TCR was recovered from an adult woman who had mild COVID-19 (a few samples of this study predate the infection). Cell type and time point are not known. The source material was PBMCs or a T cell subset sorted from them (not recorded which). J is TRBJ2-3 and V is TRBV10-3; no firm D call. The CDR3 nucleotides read TGTGCCATCAGTGAGTCGATCACAGATACGCAGTATTTT. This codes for CAISESITDTQYF.